These 15 T cell receptor beta chains share one sample of origin, sequenced in a study of blood T cell repertoires in COVID-19. Generated by immunoSEQ multiplex PCR, the TCRdb table keeps only in-frame clones and is missing some. The sample shows 170,000 or so clones, roughly 84% of them seen only once. The sample taken for sequencing was peripheral blood. The source of these receptors is a woman aged 60-70 years with acute or convalescent COVID-19.

V and J are TRBV10-3 and TRBJ2-7; 10 nucleotides agree with TRBD1. This CDR3 has 15 amino acids. V lost 10 bases and J lost 3; bases outside the gene matches: 12. Germline lookup yields CDR1 ENHRY and CDR2 SYGVKD. CDR3 sequence reads: CASKRAGTGDYEQYF. CDR3 DNA: TGTGCCAGTAAAAGGGCCGGGACAGGGGACTACGAGCAGTACTTC.

V is TRBV3-1 (or the pseudogene TRBV3-2) and J is TRBJ2-3; a possible D gene is TRBD1 (6 bases). Germline lookup yields CDR1 LGHDT and CDR2 YNNKEL (reference sequence). V gave up 0 bases and J gave up 6 bases, with 10 bases separating them. The CDR3 loop spans 14 amino acids. CDR3 sequence reads: CASSQEQGSDTQYF. The CDR3, as DNA: TGTGCCAGCAGCCAAGAGCAGGGGTCCGATACGCAGTATTTT.

This clone was detected only once. The chain employs TRBV24-1 and TRBJ1-5; 8 bases map to TRBD1. Germline V gives CDR1 KGHDR, CDR2 SFDVKD. CDR3 size: 16 residues. V lost 4 bases, J lost 2 bases, and 6 bases stayed unmatched. CDR3 in amino acids: CATSEHGQGGNQPQHF. CDR3 nucleotides: TGTGCCACCAGTGAACACGGACAGGGAGGCAATCAGCCCCAGCATTTT.

This clone has just a few counts. CDR3 in DNA: TGTGCCAGTCGCGGGACAGGGCTTTTTGAAGCTTTCTTT. It codes for CASRGTGLFEAFF. The rearrangement uses TRBV19 and TRBJ1-1, with 9 bases matching TRBD1. CDR3 length: 13 residues. V dropped 8 bases and J dropped 7; count of bases not matched to a gene: 8. The V gene's germline CDR1 is LNHDA and CDR2 SQIVND (reference sequence). The variable domain in full, completed from reference TRBV19 and TRBJ1-1, reads DGGITQSPKYLFRKEGQNVTLSCEQNLNHDAMYWYRQDPGQGLRLIYYSQIVNDFQKGDIAEGYSVSREKKESFPLTVTSAQKNPTAFYLCASRGTGLFEAFFGQGTRLTVV.

CDR3 DNA: TGCGCCAGCAGCCAAGACAGCGGGGGGGCCAGGGAGACCCAGTACTTC. The encoded protein is CASSQDSGGARETQYF. V is TRBV4-1 and J is TRBJ2-5; 10 bases align to TRBD2. The V and J ends lost 0 bases and 5 bases, in that order; junction bases with no gene match: 6. The CDR3 has 16 residues. In germline, CDR1 is MGHRA, CDR2 YSYEKL.

The count of this clone is one. Written as DNA, the CDR3 is TGCGCCAGCAGCCAAGATTTAGGACAGGGCTATGGCTACACCTTC. Its protein product is CASSQDLGQGYGYTF. The V and J genes are TRBV4-3 and TRBJ1-2, with TRBD1 identical over 8 bases. CDR1 LGHNA and CDR2 YSLEER come from the germline V gene. V shed 0 bases and J 4 bases; nucleotides not matched to a gene: 4. The CDR3 has 15 amino acids.

V and J are TRBV7-2 and TRBJ1-2, with 8 bases lining up with TRBD1. J gave up 8 bases and V 5 bases, and 7 bases lay outside the gene matches. The CDR3 sequence is 13 residues long. Germline V gives CDR1 SGHTA, CDR2 FQGNSA. This CDR3 reads CASSAGQGWGYTF. Here the CDR3 DNA reads TGTGCCAGCAGCGCCGGACAGGGCTGGGGCTACACCTTC.

Only one count was recorded for this clone. The chain links TRBV19 to TRBJ1-1, with 10 bases identical to TRBD1. Germline V lookup: CDR1 LNHDA, CDR2 SQIVND (reference sequence). With 4 bases clipped from V and 3 bases from J, the junction kept 17 bases outside the gene matches. CDR3 length: 19 amino acids. CDR3 amino acids: CASSTQRQGARWGDTEAFF. CDR3 nucleotide sequence: TGTGCCAGTAGTACCCAGAGACAGGGGGCGAGGTGGGGCGACACTGAAGCTTTCTTT.

This chain links TRBV24-1 with TRBJ1-1, with TRBD1 identical over 8 bases. The CDR3 runs 14 residues. CDR1 is KGHDR, CDR2 SFDVKD, per germline. With 5 bases clipped from V and 5 bases from J, the junction kept 6 bases outside the gene matches. For the CDR3, the DNA is TGTGCCACCAGTGGATCAGGGGGCAAGACTGAAGCTTTCTTT. As protein: CATSGSGGKTEAFF.

The DNA of the CDR3 is TGTGCCAGCAGCCCTACCGCCGGGGGGAACTATGGCTACACCTTC. This gives the protein CASSPTAGGNYGYTF. The chain couples TRBV7-6 to TRBJ1-2; possibly TRBD1 for D (5 bases). CDR1 and CDR2 (germline): SGHVS, FNYEAQ. Deletions cut 5 bases from V and 2 bases from J, with 15 bases between. This CDR3 has 15 residues.

The rearrangement links TRBV7-9 to TRBJ2-7; TRBD2 matches 9 bases. With 1 base clipped from V and 4 bases from J, the junction kept 5 bases outside the gene matches. CDR3 length: 15 residues. From germline, CDR1 is SEHNR and CDR2 FQNEAQ (reference sequence). DNA for the CDR3: TGTGCCAGCAGCTTAGGCCTAGCGGGGAGTTACGAGCAGTACTTC. As protein: CASSLGLAGSYEQYF.

A single count supports this clone. V gene TRBV6-5 combines with J gene TRBJ2-3, with no clear D. Germline V CDR1 and CDR2: MNHEY, SVGAGI. Trimming left V 11 bases short and J 4 bases short, with 10 bases between. This CDR3 has 11 amino acids. CDR3 nucleotide sequence: TGTGCCGCGGCGGAAGCAGATACGCAGTATTTT. Its protein product is CAAAEADTQYF.

The V gene is TRBV6-5, the J gene TRBJ1-3; no clear D. The germline V gene has CDR1 MNHEY and CDR2 SVGAGI. V was pared by 2 bases and J by 0 bases, with 11 bases between. There are 16 residues in the CDR3. In DNA form, the CDR3 reads TGTGCCAGCAGTTACGAGGTACCAAGCTCTGGAAACACCATATATTTT. It encodes CASSYEVPSSGNTIYF.

This chain links TRBV30 with TRBJ1-6; tentatively, D is TRBD1 (6 bases). Per germline, CDR1 GTSNPN and CDR2 SVGIG (reference sequence). The V end was cut by 7 bases, the J end by 4 bases, with 8 bases between. The CDR3 sequence is 12 residues long. DNA for the CDR3: TGTGCCTACAGGGTGTATAATTCACCCCTCCACTTT. It encodes CAYRVYNSPLHF.

The count of this clone is one. This sequence joins TRBV5-4 and TRBJ2-2; TRBD2 is a possible D gene (5 bases). V dropped 5 bases and J dropped 8 bases, with 13 bases sitting between them. The CDR3 is 13 residues long. Germline values: CDR1 SGHNT, CDR2 YYREEE (reference sequence). The CDR3 coding sequence is TGTGCCAGCAGTTTTGGGAGACGTGGGGAGCTGTTTTTT. It encodes CASSFGRRGELFF.